The 23 T cell receptor beta chains reported below all come from one sample, sequenced in a study of spatial heterogeneity in lung cancer. Each CDR3 protein is one row after TCRdb ran MiXCR on the 5' RACE reads. Among almost 75,000 distinct CDR3 sequences listed, 10% to 15% were seen once. The sample's time point: sample taken at primary tumor resection. Tumor, nontumor lung or frozen PBMC supplied whole RNA that was sequenced unsorted. Sequencing used PBMCs, obtained at surgery. These receptor sequences come from a male donor with early-stage non-small cell lung cancer.

The chain joins TRBV6-2 or TRBV6-3 to TRBJ1-5; D gene uncertain. V lost 2 bases and J lost 7, with 9 bases in between. Germline lookup yields CDR1 MNHEY and CDR2 SVGEGT. The CDR3 has 13 amino acids. This chain's CDR3 is CASSYDPGQPQHF. The DNA for the CDR3 is TGTGCCAGCAGTTACGACCCGGGCCAGCCCCAGCATTTT.

The sample holds a few counts of this clonotype. V is TRBV25-1 and J is TRBJ2-5, with 7 bases matching TRBD2. CDR1 MGHDK and CDR2 SYGVNS come from the germline V gene. This CDR3 contains 15 residues. The V segment lost 3 bases and the J segment 1 base; nucleotides outside the gene matches: 5. The CDR3: CASSEASGSQETQYF. Here the CDR3 DNA reads TGTGCCAGCAGTGAGGCTAGCGGTTCCCAAGAGACCCAGTACTTC.

The chain has TRBV24-1 and TRBJ2-2, with D possibly TRBD1 on 5 matching bases. The CDR3 has 14 residues. V was shortened by 4 bases and J by 1 base, with 6 bases between the two germline ends. The V gene's germline CDR1 is KGHDR and CDR2 SFDVKD. CDR3 coding DNA: TGTGCCACCAGTGAAACAGGGAACACCGGGGAGCTGTTTTTT. Its protein product is CATSETGNTGELFF.

This chain joins TRBV4-1 and TRBJ2-5; D remains ambiguous. This CDR3 is built from 15 residues. In germline, CDR1 is MGHRA, CDR2 YSYEKL. Trimming stripped 0 bases from V and 5 bases from J, with 13 bases between. CDR3 sequence: CASSQEIVFDETQYF. The CDR3 DNA sequence: TGCGCCAGCAGCCAAGAAATTGTGTTCGATGAGACCCAGTACTTC.

This clonotype occurred many times. The gene calls are TRBV29-1 and TRBJ1-1; TRBD1 might be the D (5 bases). There are 13 residues in the CDR3. Germline V gives CDR1 SQVTM, CDR2 ANQGSEA. The ends were cut back, 3 bases at V and 1 base at J, with 9 bases in the middle. The DNA of the CDR3 is TGCAGCGTTGATAGGGGCCCGAACACTGAAGCTTTCTTT. Translating gives CSVDRGPNTEAFF.

Only a few counts were recorded for this clonotype. The chain combines TRBV23-1 with TRBJ1-5; no clear D gene. TRBV23-1 is labeled an ORF, and its function is uncertain. This CDR3 contains 15 residues. V lost 0 bases, J lost 10 bases, and 16 bases lay in between. This CDR3 reads CASSQSWNHGEPQHF. CDR3 DNA: TGCGCCAGCAGTCAATCGTGGAATCACGGGGAACCCCAGCATTTT.

In its sample, this clonotype was seen many times. J is TRBJ2-7 and V is TRBV5-1, with D perhaps TRBD2 (6 bases). CDR1 is SGHRS and CDR2 is YFSETQ in the germline V gene. Between the trimmed V and J ends, which lost 3 bases and 4 bases, there was a span of 14 bases. The CDR3 sequence is 14 residues long. The CDR3 sequence: CASSWATGGYEQYF. The CDR3 DNA reads TGCGCCAGCAGCTGGGCTACTGGGGGGTACGAGCAGTACTTC.

The chain has TRBV7-2 and TRBJ2-1; no clear D gene. Germline CDR1 and CDR2: SGHTA and FQGNSA. The ends were cut back, 5 bases at V and 3 bases at J, with 5 bases in the middle. The CDR3 consists of 12 residues. CDR3 region: CASSPIYNEQFF. The CDR3, as DNA: TGTGCCAGCAGCCCTATCTACAATGAGCAGTTCTTC.

Only a few counts were recorded for this clonotype. The chain recombines TRBV20-1 with TRBJ1-6; maybe TRBD1 (5 bases). The V end lost 3 bases, the J end lost 6 bases, and 12 bases lay between the germline ends. The CDR3 contains 14 residues. The germline V gene encodes CDR1 DFQATT and CDR2 SNEGSKA (reference sequence). The CDR3: CSASAGPTNSPLHF. The CDR3 DNA is TGCAGTGCTAGCGCGGGACCAACTAATTCACCCCTCCACTTT.

This clonotype was seen repeatedly, ten times or more. V gene TRBV2 combines with J gene TRBJ1-3, with D unresolved. CDR3 length: 15 amino acids. Per the germline V gene, CDR1 is SNHLY and CDR2 is FYNNEI. Trimming took off 2 bases at V and 2 bases at J, with 10 bases between the two ends. The DNA for the CDR3 is TGTGCCAGCAGTGAAACGGGGATTACTGGAAACACCATATATTTT. Encoded protein: CASSETGITGNTIYF.

This clonotype was picked up a small number of times. The chain links TRBV10-3 to TRBJ2-2; a weak D match, TRBD2 (6 bases). Germline loops: CDR1 ENHRY, CDR2 SYGVKD. The CDR3 is 17 residues long. V lost 2 bases to trimming and J lost 3 bases, with 16 bases between them. The CDR3, as DNA: TGTGCCATCAGTGAGGATAACGGGAGCACGGACACCGGGGAGCTGTTTTTT. Protein sequence: CAISEDNGSTDTGELFF.

This clonotype was seen more than once but under ten times. This chain links TRBV13 with TRBJ2-7, with a possible D match to TRBD1 (5 bases). CDR1 is PRHDT, CDR2 FYEKMQ, per germline (reference sequence). Between the trimmed V and J ends, which lost 5 bases and 1 base, there was a span of 12 bases. The CDR3 length is 14 residues. The CDR3 loop is CASSRPGISYEQYF. The CDR3 DNA sequence: TGTGCCAGCAGCCGTCCAGGGATTTCCTACGAGCAGTACTTC.

The rearrangement joins TRBV19 to TRBJ2-1, with 8 bases fitting TRBD2. Germline CDR1 reads LNHDA; CDR2 reads SQIVND (reference sequence). The V segment lost 7 bases and the J segment 8 bases; nucleotides outside the gene matches: 16. This CDR3 region has 16 residues. The CDR3, as DNA: TGTGCCAGTACCCTCCGGGGGGGCGGGAGAATCTATGAGCAGTTCTTC. Protein: CASTLRGGGRIYEQFF. The whole variable domain, filled in from reference TRBV19 and TRBJ2-1, reads DGGITQSPKYLFRKEGQNVTLSCEQNLNHDAMYWYRQDPGQGLRLIYYSQIVNDFQKGDIAEGYSVSREKKESFPLTVTSAQKNPTAFYLCASTLRGGGRIYEQFFGPGTRLTVL.

Note on this clonotype: Its ends do not fully match the called genes, so a read error is possible. The chain uses TRBV5-6 and TRBJ2-1, with 7 positions matching TRBD1. The CDR3 is 15 amino acids. From germline, CDR1 is SGHDT and CDR2 YYEEEE. CDR3 sequence: CASRLEDRARNEQFF. The CDR3 DNA follows: TGTGCCAGCAGATTGGAAGACAGGGCTCGGAATGAGCAGTTCTTC. The entire variable domain, with the rest obtained from reference TRBV5-6 and TRBJ2-1, is as follows: DAGVTQSPTHLIKTRGQQVTLRCSPKSGHDTVSWYQQALGQGPQFIFQYYEEEERQRGNFPDRFSGHQFPNYSSELNVNALLLGDSALYLCASRLEDRARNEQFFGPGTRLTVL.

This clonotype has at least ten counts. The V call is TRBV19, the J call TRBJ2-4; D gene unclear. Germline-derived CDR1 and CDR2 are LNHDA and SQIVND (reference sequence). The V end lost 10 bases, the J end lost 4 bases, and 20 bases lay between the germline ends. The CDR3 is 15 amino acids. In nucleotides, the CDR3 is TGTGCCACCTCTGGACGTCGCGACCCGAAAAACATTCAGTACTTC. The encoded protein is CATSGRRDPKNIQYF.

This clonotype was observed a handful of times. The chain employs TRBV4-1 and TRBJ1-5; 9 bases match TRBD1. The CDR3 sequence is 14 residues long. Germline-derived CDR1 and CDR2 are MGHRA and YSYEKL. V lost 8 bases, J lost 7 bases, and 9 bases stayed unmatched. The DNA for the CDR3 is TGCGCCAGCTCGGGGACAGGGTTTGGCCAGCCCCAGCATTTT. This encodes CASSGTGFGQPQHF.

This clonotype was seen at least ten times. This rearrangement joins TRBV7-9 to TRBJ2-7; 8 nucleotides match TRBD2. Germline CDR1 is SEHNR and CDR2 is FQNEAQ (reference sequence). V gave up 1 base and J gave up 6 bases; unmatched junction bases: 5. The CDR3 has 14 amino acids. As DNA, the CDR3 is TGTGCCAGCAGCTTAGATCCCCGGGAGGGCGAGCAGTACTTC. This translates into CASSLDPREGEQYF.

The V gene is TRBV7-8, the J gene TRBJ1-1; D is ambiguous. The CDR3 covers 13 residues. The ends were cut back, 2 bases at V and 1 base at J, with 5 bases in the middle. Per the germline V gene, CDR1 is SGHVS and CDR2 is FQNEAQ. The CDR3 nucleotides read TGTGCCAGCAGCTTAACACCGAACACTGAAGCTTTCTTT. Protein: CASSLTPNTEAFF.

The V gene is TRBV7-8, the J gene TRBJ1-1, with a tentative D call TRBD1 (5 bases). From germline, CDR1 is SGHVS and CDR2 FQNEAQ. This CDR3 spans 16 amino acids. Between the trimmed V and J ends, which lost 1 base and 1 base, there was a span of 13 bases. As DNA, the CDR3 is TGTGCCAGCAGCTTAGTTGGTAGGGGACGGAACACTGAAGCTTTCTTT. Its translation is CASSLVGRGRNTEAFF.

The V gene is TRBV5-1, the J gene TRBJ1-3; D might be TRBD1 (6 bases). V dropped 4 bases and J dropped 3 bases, with 11 bases sitting between them. The CDR3 has 14 residues. The germline V gene encodes CDR1 SGHRS and CDR2 YFSETQ. CDR3 in amino acids: CASSPGDFGNTIYF. The CDR3 DNA is TGCGCCAGCAGCCCAGGGGACTTTGGAAACACCATATATTTT.

The chain links TRBV3-1 to TRBJ2-5; 9 nucleotides line up with TRBD1. CDR1 LGHDT and CDR2 YNNKEL come from the germline V gene (reference sequence). The V and J ends lost 4 bases and 4 bases, in that order; junction bases with no gene match: 7. The CDR3 loop spans 15 amino acids. The CDR3 DNA reads as TGTGCCAGCAGCCCACCCGGGACAGGGACAGAGACCCAGTACTTC. Amino acids: CASSPPGTGTETQYF.

This clonotype was seen repeatedly, ten times or more. The rearrangement uses TRBV27 and TRBJ1-3, with D hard to call. Germline CDR1 is MNHEY and CDR2 is SMNVEV (reference sequence). V lost 0 bases and J 0 bases, leaving 6 bases between the germline ends. The CDR3 spans 15 residues. This CDR3 is CASSLSRSSGNTIYF. In nucleotides, the CDR3 is TGTGCCAGCAGTTTATCGAGGTCCTCTGGAAACACCATATATTTT.

This clonotype showed up just a few times. The chain employs TRBV7-9 and TRBJ1-6; a possible D gene is TRBD1 (6 bases). Trimming left V 6 bases short and J 7 bases short, with 13 bases between. CDR3 length equals 14 residues. The V gene's germline CDR1 is SEHNR and CDR2 FQNEAQ (reference sequence). CDR3 sequence reads: CASSLPTGNSPLHF. Here the CDR3 DNA reads TGTGCCAGCAGTCTCCCAACAGGGAATTCACCCCTCCACTTT.